Presented here are 20 T cell receptor beta chains from one specimen sequenced in a study of T-cell reconstitution after alpha-beta-depleted transplantation in children. Unique molecular identifiers were incorporated during preparation of the TCRbeta library. TCRdb reprocessed the PCR reads with MiXCR, giving one entry per CDR3 protein. This sample carries 200,000 to 300,000 distinct CDR3 sequences, 12% of them seen once, and the ten largest clones take roughly 2.6%. The specimen was PBMCs from the stem cell graft donor, collected from the stem cell graft. The receptors here all came from a human donor who donated a stem cell graft to a child with acute lymphoblastic leukemia.

Regarding this clonotype: This may be a read error: a much more frequent sequence differs by one nucleotide. The rearrangement uses TRBV11-1 and TRBJ2-7; possible D gene TRBD2, 6 bases. This CDR3 spans 15 amino acids. Germline V gives CDR1 SGHAT, CDR2 FQDESV (reference sequence). The CDR3 loop is CASSLAVAGTYEHYF. In DNA form, the CDR3 reads TGTGCCAGCAGCTTAGCGGTTGCGGGGACCTACGAGCATTACTTC.

This clonotype was recorded at least ten times. The V call is TRBV30, the J call TRBJ1-6, with 7 bases fitting TRBD1. The trim removed 5 bases at V and 5 bases at J, leaving 3 bases unmatched. This CDR3 contains 13 residues. Germline V CDR1 and CDR2: GTSNPN, SVGIG (reference sequence). The CDR3 is CAWDTGDNSPLHF. CDR3 coding DNA: TGTGCCTGGGATACAGGGGATAATTCACCCCTCCACTTT.

There are many counts of this clonotype. V is TRBV6-5 and J is TRBJ1-1; the D gene is possibly TRBD1 (5 bases). V was shortened by 4 bases and J by 1 base, with 10 bases between the two germline ends. The germline gives CDR1 MNHEY, CDR2 SVGAGI. This CDR3 contains 14 residues. The CDR3 reads CASSLGLENTEAFF. The CDR3 DNA follows: TGTGCCAGCAGTTTGGGACTGGAGAACACTGAAGCTTTCTTT.

This clonotype was counted only a few times. This may be a read error: a much more frequent sequence differs by one nucleotide. The gene calls are TRBV5-5 and TRBJ2-1; 11 bases fit TRBD1. The CDR3 consists of 14 residues. Germline CDR1 and CDR2: SGHKS and YYEKEE (reference sequence). V lost 1 base and J lost 12; bases outside the gene matches: 6. CDR3 coding DNA: TGTGCCAGCAGCTTGCGGACAGGGGGCGCGGGGCAGTTCTTC. Translating gives CASSLRTGGAGQFF.

This clonotype was seen at least ten times. The CDR3 sequence: CASSLTPNYAEAFF. CDR3 bases: TGCGCCAGCAGCTTGACACCGAACTACGCTGAAGCTTTCTTT. This chain uses TRBV5-1 with TRBJ1-1, with D unresolved. Germline CDR1 and CDR2: SGHRS and YFSETQ. V was pared by 1 base and J by 6 bases, with 13 bases between. The CDR3 consists of 14 residues.

This clonotype was counted ten times or more. This sequence joins TRBV28 and TRBJ2-7; weak D call: TRBD1 (6 bases). V was trimmed by 6 bases and J by 6 bases, leaving 27 bases between them. CDR3 size: 17 residues. The germline gives CDR1 MDHEN, CDR2 SYDVKM. Written as DNA, the CDR3 is TGTGCCAGCAGATCCCCACCCTATAAGACAGGTCTTGGCGAGCAGTACTTC. Its protein product is CASRSPPYKTGLGEQYF.

The J gene is TRBJ1-1, the V gene TRBV6-6; D ambiguous. Trimming cost V 2 bases and J 5 bases, with 9 bases left between them. The V gene's germline CDR1 is MNHNY and CDR2 SVGAGI (reference sequence). The CDR3 runs to 13 residues. This chain's CDR3 is CASSYTGSTEAFF. The DNA of the CDR3 is TGTGCCAGCAGTTACACTGGGTCAACTGAAGCTTTCTTT.

This clonotype was seen repeatedly, ten times or more. V is TRBV6-2 or TRBV6-3 and J is TRBJ2-4; 9 positions match TRBD2. This CDR3 has 13 residues. Trimming took 5 bases from V and 6 from J; bases not matched to a gene: 2. The germline V gene encodes CDR1 MNHEY and CDR2 SVGEGT. The CDR3 coding sequence is TGTGCCAGCAGTGTGACTAGCGGAAACATTCAGTACTTC. Protein product: CASSVTSGNIQYF.

This clonotype was recorded at least ten times. This chain connects TRBV6-2 or TRBV6-3 to TRBJ2-1, with 10 bases that match TRBD2. Looked up from germline, CDR1 is MNHEY and CDR2 is SVGEGT. J was trimmed by 10 bases and V by 6 bases; bases with no gene match: 12. The CDR3 covers 15 residues. The CDR3 DNA is TGTGCCAGCAGGAGCGGGACTAGCGTGACAGAAGAGCAGTTCTTC. It encodes CASRSGTSVTEEQFF.

There are many counts of this clonotype. The chain employs TRBV7-2 and TRBJ2-1; the D is unclear. V lost 5 bases to trimming and J lost 10 bases, with 15 bases between them. Germline loops: CDR1 SGHTA, CDR2 FQGNSA. This CDR3 spans 13 amino acids. The CDR3 DNA reads as TGTGCCAGCAGCCCGCCCGGAGACCGCGAGCAGTTCTTC. It yields the protein CASSPPGDREQFF.

This clonotype came up many times. CDR3 bases: TGCGCCAGCAGCTCGGCGGGACGGACCCAAGAGACCCAGTACTTC. This codes for CASSSAGRTQETQYF. J is TRBJ2-5 and V is TRBV5-1; the D gene is possibly TRBD2 (6 bases). Germline V gives CDR1 SGHRS, CDR2 YFSETQ. The CDR3 covers 15 residues. V lost 3 bases and J 1 base, leaving 13 bases between the germline ends.

At least ten counts were recorded for this clonotype. The chain couples TRBV4-2 to TRBJ1-5; D is possibly TRBD1 (5 bases). This CDR3 spans 16 amino acids. The germline V and J ends were trimmed by 4 bases and 0 bases, with 13 bases remaining between them. In germline, CDR1 is LGHNA, CDR2 YNFKEQ. The DNA for the CDR3 is TGTGCCAGCAGCCGCAGGCAGGGTGATAGCAATCAGCCCCAGCATTTT. Residues: CASSRRQGDSNQPQHF.

This clonotype was detected ten times or more. V and J are TRBV7-8 and TRBJ2-1; D perhaps matches TRBD2 (7 bases). The V end lost 5 bases, the J end lost 7 bases, and 18 bases lay between the germline ends. Looked up from germline, CDR1 is SGHVS and CDR2 is FQNEAQ. CDR3 length equals 15 residues. The CDR3 nucleotides are TGTGCCAGCAGCCACCACCGAGGGGGGGAGAATGAGCAGTTCTTC. Translating gives CASSHHRGGENEQFF.

In the case of this clonotype: A read error may account for a junction end that differs from germline. The chain recombines TRBV6-2 or TRBV6-3 with TRBJ2-7; 7 nucleotides agree with TRBD1. Looked up from germline, CDR1 is MNHEY and CDR2 is SVGEGT. The CDR3 length is 11 residues. CDR3: CASGQGQAINF. The DNA for the CDR3 is TGTGCCAGCGGTCAAGGACAGGCGATAAACTTC.

This clonotype was recorded many times. The V gene is TRBV5-5, the J gene TRBJ2-5, with D perhaps TRBD1 (6 bases). The length of the CDR3 is 14 residues. Germline V gene sequence: CDR1 SGHKS, CDR2 YYEKEE (reference sequence). V lost 4 bases and J lost 0, with 10 bases in between. CDR3 amino acids: CASSPRQDQETQYF. CDR3 nucleotide sequence: TGTGCCAGCAGCCCCCGACAGGACCAAGAGACCCAGTACTTC. Supplemented by reference TRBV5-5 and TRBJ2-5, the full variable domain reads DAGVTQSPTHLIKTRGQQVTLRCSPISGHKSVSWYQQVLGQGPQFIFQYYEKEERGRGNFPDRFSARQFPNYSSELNVNALLLGDSALYLCASSPRQDQETQYFGPGTRLLVL.

Ten or more counts support this clonotype. The J gene is TRBJ2-3, the V gene TRBV12-3 or TRBV12-4; D is unclear. This CDR3 region has 11 residues. Trimming removed 8 bases from V and 6 bases from J, with 9 bases in between. CDR3 sequence reads: CASLIRDTQYF. CDR3 nucleotides: TGTGCCAGCCTCATCAGGGATACGCAGTATTTT.

Ten or more counts support this clonotype. This chain links TRBV6-5 with TRBJ1-6; 9 bases are shared with TRBD1. V shed 0 bases, J shed 10 bases, and the junction held 4 bases outside the gene matches. Germline values: CDR1 MNHEY, CDR2 SVGAGI. This CDR3 is built from 15 residues. The CDR3 region is CASSYSGQGGSPLHF. CDR3 nucleotide sequence: TGTGCCAGCAGTTACTCGGGACAGGGAGGATCACCCCTCCACTTT.

This clonotype was observed many times. The CDR3 DNA reads TGTGCCAGCAGCACAGAGGGGTACGAGCAGTACTTC. The encoded protein is CASSTEGYEQYF. The V gene is TRBV4-2, the J gene TRBJ2-7; D possibly matches TRBD1 or TRBD2 (5 bases each). Germline loops: CDR1 LGHNA, CDR2 YNFKEQ. This CDR3 has 12 residues. V was cut by 5 bases and J by 4 bases, with 9 bases left in between.

This clonotype was recorded many times. This chain uses TRBV4-3 with TRBJ2-7; D is unresolved. Between the trimmed V and J ends, which lost 3 bases and 2 bases, there was a span of 8 bases. Germline-derived CDR1 and CDR2 are LGHNA and YSLEER. The CDR3 spans 13 residues. As DNA, the CDR3 is TGCGCCAGCAGCCATGAGGTTACCTACGAGCAGTACTTC. Protein product: CASSHEVTYEQYF.

This clonotype has at least ten counts. The chain couples TRBV18 to TRBJ2-2, with D possibly being TRBD1 (6 bases). V lost 1 base and J 5 bases, leaving 14 bases between the germline ends. CDR1 is KGHSH and CDR2 is LQKENI in the germline V gene. The CDR3 contains 16 residues. CDR3 sequence reads: CASSPRAQGGTGELFF. The CDR3 DNA reads as TGTGCCAGCTCACCACGGGCACAGGGTGGAACCGGGGAGCTGTTTTTT.